Listed below are T cell receptor beta chains from one sample, sequenced in a study of blood T cell repertoires in COVID-19. The data were produced by immunoSEQ multiplex PCR, yet TCRdb's version contains in-frame clones alone and is incomplete. The table shows roughly 250,000 clones, with 82% occurring only once. Material for sequencing was peripheral blood. Receptor source: a woman in her sixties or seventies with active or convalescent COVID-19. CDR3s include the opening cysteine and the closing phenylalanine or tryptophan. The order of the fields is V gene, D gene, clone size, J gene, CDR3 DNA, CDR3 protein. The D gene is left open where the match is weak. Clone size is shown for a subset of rows, as once, few, many or a class of expanded clone.

v_call: TRBV7-7
d_call: NA
clone_size: NA
j_call: TRBJ1-4
cdr3_nt: TGTGCTGCGGGGGGGGATATGGATGAAAAACTGTTTTTT
cdr3_aa: CAAGGDMDEKLFF

v_call: TRBV12-5
d_call: NA
clone_size: NA
j_call: TRBJ2-3
cdr3_nt: TGTGCTAGTGGAAACACAGGGTCGGATACGCAGTATTTT
cdr3_aa: CASGNTGSDTQYF

v_call: TRBV5-1
d_call: TRBD1
clone_size: NA
j_call: TRBJ2-2
cdr3_nt: TGCGCCAGCAGCTTGGCAGGGGGCGCTAACACCGGGGAGCTGTTTTTT
cdr3_aa: CASSLAGGANTGELFF

v_call: TRBV5-1
d_call: NA
clone_size: NA
j_call: TRBJ1-2
cdr3_nt: TGCGCCAGCAGGAGCCAGGGGCATAGCTATGGCTACACCTTC
cdr3_aa: CASRSQGHSYGYTF

v_call: TRBV7-2
d_call: NA
clone_size: NA
j_call: TRBJ2-3
cdr3_nt: TGTGCCAGCAGCTTAGGAGGCTACCTTACAGATACGCAGTATTTT
cdr3_aa: CASSLGGYLTDTQYF

v_call: TRBV6-5
d_call: NA
clone_size: few
j_call: TRBJ2-7
cdr3_nt: TGTGCCACCGCGATCAGGGGTGAGGCCTACGAGCAGTACTTC
cdr3_aa: CATAIRGEAYEQYF

v_call: TRBV21-1
d_call: NA
clone_size: NA
j_call: TRBJ1-5
cdr3_nt: TGTGCCAGCAGGGACAGGTCAAATCAGCCCCAGCATTTT
cdr3_aa: CASRDRSNQPQHF

v_call: TRBV5-4
d_call: NA
clone_size: NA
j_call: TRBJ1-6
cdr3_nt: TGTGCCAGCAGCCTCCGGGGAGGGGGTAGCTCCTATAATTCACCCCTCCACTTT
cdr3_aa: CASSLRGGGSSYNSPLHF

v_call: TRBV7-6
d_call: TRBD2
clone_size: once
j_call: TRBJ2-5
cdr3_nt: TGTGCCAGCAGCTTTCGGGGCGGGGGGCCTCAAGAGACCCAGTACTTC
cdr3_aa: CASSFRGGGPQETQYF

v_call: TRBV7-3
d_call: TRBD1
clone_size: NA
j_call: TRBJ1-2
cdr3_nt: TGTGCCAGCAGCTATGGGACCGGACAGGGCTATGGCTACACCTTC
cdr3_aa: CASSYGTGQGYGYTF

v_call: TRBV19
d_call: NA
clone_size: NA
j_call: TRBJ2-7
cdr3_nt: TGTGCCAGTAGCTGGACAGTGTGGAGCTCCTACGAGCAGTACTTC
cdr3_aa: CASSWTVWSSYEQYF

v_call: TRBV2
d_call: TRBD1
clone_size: few
j_call: TRBJ1-4
cdr3_nt: TGTGCCAGCGCCGCCACAGGGGCACGGGGGTTAAGTAATGAAAAACTGTTTTTT
cdr3_aa: CASAATGARGLSNEKLFF

v_call: TRBV20-1
d_call: NA
clone_size: few
j_call: TRBJ1-6
cdr3_nt: TGCAGTGCTAGTGATGGACGGGAGGCTAGGAATTCACCCCTCCACTTT
cdr3_aa: CSASDGREARNSPLHF

v_call: TRBV6-5
d_call: TRBD1
clone_size: NA
j_call: TRBJ2-7
cdr3_nt: TGTGCCAGCAGTCCTCGACAGGGGAGCTCCTACGAGCAGTACTTC
cdr3_aa: CASSPRQGSSYEQYF

v_call: TRBV12-3/TRBV12-4
d_call: TRBD1
clone_size: NA
j_call: TRBJ1-1
cdr3_nt: TGTGCCAGCAGTAACAGGGGAGTCACTGAAGCTTTCTTT
cdr3_aa: CASSNRGVTEAFF

v_call: TRBV19
d_call: TRBD1
clone_size: NA
j_call: TRBJ2-2
cdr3_nt: TGTGCCAGTAAGCAATCGGACAGGTTGAACACCGGGGAGCTGTTTTTT
cdr3_aa: CASKQSDRLNTGELFF

v_call: TRBV9
d_call: NA
clone_size: NA
j_call: TRBJ2-1
cdr3_nt: TGTGCCAGCAGCATGGGACTTAGCGTTTCCTACAATGAGCAGTTCTTC
cdr3_aa: CASSMGLSVSYNEQFF

v_call: TRBV7-6
d_call: TRBD2
clone_size: NA
j_call: TRBJ2-5
cdr3_nt: TGTGCCAGCAGCCACTGGACTAGCGGGAGAGAGACCCAGTACTTC
cdr3_aa: CASSHWTSGRETQYF

v_call: TRBV29-1
d_call: NA
clone_size: few
j_call: TRBJ1-1
cdr3_nt: TGCAGCGTTGAAGGGACAGCGAACACTGAAGCTTTCTTT
cdr3_aa: CSVEGTANTEAFF

v_call: TRBV30
d_call: NA
clone_size: NA
j_call: TRBJ1-6
cdr3_nt: TGTGCCTGGAGTCCCCCCCGGCAGGGGAACTATAATTCACCCCTCCACTTT
cdr3_aa: CAWSPPRQGNYNSPLHF

v_call: TRBV6-5
d_call: NA
clone_size: NA
j_call: TRBJ1-2
cdr3_nt: TGTGCCAGCAGTTACTCCGCAGGGTACTATGGCTACACCTTC
cdr3_aa: CASSYSAGYYGYTF

v_call: TRBV30
d_call: NA
clone_size: few
j_call: TRBJ1-3
cdr3_nt: TGTGCCTGGAACGCACAGGCCGGAAACACCATATATTTT
cdr3_aa: CAWNAQAGNTIYF

v_call: TRBV27
d_call: TRBD2
clone_size: once
j_call: TRBJ2-5
cdr3_nt: TGTGCCAGCAGCCGGGGACTAGAAGAGACCCAGTACTTC
cdr3_aa: CASSRGLEETQYF

v_call: TRBV2
d_call: TRBD2
clone_size: once
j_call: TRBJ2-1
cdr3_nt: TGTGCCAGCAGCCTTAGCGGGGGGATCTTTAATGAGCAGTTCTTC
cdr3_aa: CASSLSGGIFNEQFF

v_call: TRBV6-6
d_call: TRBD1
clone_size: NA
j_call: TRBJ2-7
cdr3_nt: TGTGCCAGCAGTCGATCCGGGACAGGGGGGGGCGAGCAGTACTTC
cdr3_aa: CASSRSGTGGGEQYF

v_call: TRBV5-4
d_call: NA
clone_size: NA
j_call: TRBJ2-1
cdr3_nt: TGTGCCAGCAGCTTGGGACAGGCCTCTTACAATGAGCAGTTCTTC
cdr3_aa: CASSLGQASYNEQFF

v_call: TRBV12-5
d_call: TRBD2
clone_size: NA
j_call: TRBJ2-3
cdr3_nt: TGTGCTAGTGGTTTGGCTCAAACTAGCGGGGGCACAGATACGCAGTATTTT
cdr3_aa: CASGLAQTSGGTDTQYF

v_call: TRBV9
d_call: NA
clone_size: NA
j_call: TRBJ1-1
cdr3_nt: TGTGCCAGCAGCGTAGCCGGGACACCAAGTAGTGAAGCTTTCTTT
cdr3_aa: CASSVAGTPSSEAFF

v_call: TRBV20-1
d_call: TRBD1
clone_size: NA
j_call: TRBJ1-2
cdr3_nt: TGCAGTGCTAGTGGACAGGGGGCCTTAGGCTACACCTTC
cdr3_aa: CSASGQGALGYTF

v_call: TRBV19
d_call: NA
clone_size: NA
j_call: TRBJ1-2
cdr3_nt: TGTGCCAGTAGTATAAGAACTCAGGGTACTGGCCCCTACACCTTC
cdr3_aa: CASSIRTQGTGPYTF

v_call: TRBV25-1
d_call: NA
clone_size: NA
j_call: TRBJ1-4
cdr3_nt: TGTGCCAGCAGGATGTCAGGGGAAAAACTGTTTTTT
cdr3_aa: CASRMSGEKLFF

v_call: TRBV21-1
d_call: NA
clone_size: NA
j_call: TRBJ1-5
cdr3_nt: TGTGTCAGCAGCAAAGTGGGGACAGGGGAAATTAGCAATCAGCCCCAGCATTTT
cdr3_aa: CVSSKVGTGEISNQPQHF

v_call: TRBV9
d_call: TRBD1
clone_size: once
j_call: TRBJ2-7
cdr3_nt: TGTGCCAGCAGCCCCGCTCAGGGGGCCTCCTACGAGCAGTACTTC
cdr3_aa: CASSPAQGASYEQYF

v_call: TRBV18
d_call: NA
clone_size: NA
j_call: TRBJ1-2
cdr3_nt: TGTGCCAGCTCACCACTCTCGGACATCTCTAACTATGGCTACACCTTC
cdr3_aa: CASSPLSDISNYGYTF

v_call: TRBV30
d_call: TRBD1
clone_size: NA
j_call: TRBJ2-2
cdr3_nt: TGTGCCTGGAGCTCCGGGACAGGGGAAGCCGGGGAGCTGTTTTTT
cdr3_aa: CAWSSGTGEAGELFF

v_call: TRBV30
d_call: NA
clone_size: NA
j_call: TRBJ1-5
cdr3_nt: TGTGCCTGGAGTAGGACAGACAATCAGCCCCAGCATTTT
cdr3_aa: CAWSRTDNQPQHF

v_call: TRBV11-2
d_call: NA
clone_size: NA
j_call: TRBJ1-1
cdr3_nt: TGTGCCAGCAGTTACACAACCGGGACAGAAGCTTTCTTT
cdr3_aa: CASSYTTGTEAFF

v_call: TRBV29-1
d_call: TRBD1
clone_size: NA
j_call: TRBJ1-1
cdr3_nt: TGCAGCGTTGTGACCAGGGGGCGGGGGATTATGAACACTGAAGCTTTCTTT
cdr3_aa: CSVVTRGRGIMNTEAFF

v_call: TRBV6-2/TRBV6-3
d_call: TRBD2
clone_size: NA
j_call: TRBJ2-1
cdr3_nt: TGTGCCAGCAGTCTACTAGCGGGGGCTGGCAATGAGCAGTTCTTC
cdr3_aa: CASSLLAGAGNEQFF

v_call: TRBV19
d_call: NA
clone_size: NA
j_call: TRBJ1-6
cdr3_nt: TGTGCCAGTAGTCCAATAGCTGGACATATCACGAGCTCCTATAATTCACCCCTCCACTTT
cdr3_aa: CASSPIAGHITSSYNSPLHF

v_call: TRBV7-8
d_call: TRBD1
clone_size: once
j_call: TRBJ2-1
cdr3_nt: TGTGCCAGCAGGGAAGGGGGGACAGGGGTTAATGAGCAGTTCTTC
cdr3_aa: CASREGGTGVNEQFF

v_call: TRBV6-5
d_call: TRBD2
clone_size: NA
j_call: TRBJ2-5
cdr3_nt: TGTGCCAGCAGTGACTCAGCGGGGCAAGAGACCCAGTACTTC
cdr3_aa: CASSDSAGQETQYF

v_call: TRBV3-1/TRBV3-2
d_call: TRBD1
clone_size: NA
j_call: TRBJ1-1
cdr3_nt: TGTGCCAGCAGCCAAGTACCGACAGGGTCCACTGAAGCTTTCTTT
cdr3_aa: CASSQVPTGSTEAFF

v_call: TRBV6-1
d_call: TRBD2
clone_size: NA
j_call: TRBJ2-1
cdr3_nt: TGTGCCAGCAGTGAAGCCATCCGTTTCCGCGGGGGGGAGCAGTTCTTC
cdr3_aa: CASSEAIRFRGGEQFF

v_call: TRBV7-2
d_call: NA
clone_size: NA
j_call: TRBJ1-1
cdr3_nt: TGTGCCAGCACCCGGGCCGGGGGCACTGAAGCTTTCTTT
cdr3_aa: CASTRAGGTEAFF

v_call: TRBV6-5
d_call: TRBD1
clone_size: NA
j_call: TRBJ1-2
cdr3_nt: TGTGCCAGCAGTTACTCGGGGGAGACAGGGAATGGCTACACCTTC
cdr3_aa: CASSYSGETGNGYTF

v_call: TRBV30
d_call: NA
clone_size: NA
j_call: TRBJ2-7
cdr3_nt: TGTGCCTGGAGTGCCCTCTACGAGCAGTACTTC
cdr3_aa: CAWSALYEQYF

v_call: TRBV12-3/TRBV12-4
d_call: NA
clone_size: once
j_call: TRBJ2-3
cdr3_nt: TGTGCCAGCAGAGCTAGCACAGATACGCAGTATTTT
cdr3_aa: CASRASTDTQYF

v_call: TRBV27
d_call: NA
clone_size: NA
j_call: TRBJ1-5
cdr3_nt: TGTGCCAGCAGTTTACAGGGTATCAGGGGTCAGCCCCAGCATTTT
cdr3_aa: CASSLQGIRGQPQHF

v_call: TRBV5-1
d_call: NA
clone_size: NA
j_call: TRBJ1-5
cdr3_nt: TGCGCCAGCAGCTTCACGCCGTCAGGGGCCACCGGCCAGCCCCAGCATTTT
cdr3_aa: CASSFTPSGATGQPQHF

v_call: TRBV7-2
d_call: NA
clone_size: once
j_call: TRBJ2-2
cdr3_nt: TGTGCCAGCAGCCCCGGGGTAAGGGTCGCGAACACCGGGGAGCTGTTTTTT
cdr3_aa: CASSPGVRVANTGELFF

v_call: TRBV6-5
d_call: NA
clone_size: NA
j_call: TRBJ2-2
cdr3_nt: TGTGCCAGCAGTTACTCGTGGACAGTGAACACCGGGGAGCTGTTTTTT
cdr3_aa: CASSYSWTVNTGELFF

v_call: TRBV20-1
d_call: NA
clone_size: few
j_call: TRBJ1-5
cdr3_nt: TGCAGTGCTAGTCAGGGTGGCCCAACCAATCAGCCCCAGCATTTT
cdr3_aa: CSASQGGPTNQPQHF

v_call: TRBV10-1
d_call: NA
clone_size: NA
j_call: TRBJ2-1
cdr3_nt: TGCGCCAGCAGTGAGACGGACCAGGGTGGCTCCTACAATGAGCAGTTCTTC
cdr3_aa: CASSETDQGGSYNEQFF

v_call: TRBV29-1
d_call: TRBD1
clone_size: NA
j_call: TRBJ1-2
cdr3_nt: TGCAGCGTGGTACAGGGGGACTATGGCTACACCTTC
cdr3_aa: CSVVQGDYGYTF

v_call: TRBV7-9
d_call: NA
clone_size: NA
j_call: TRBJ1-2
cdr3_nt: TGTGCCAGCAGCTCGACAGCCGGCTACACCTTC
cdr3_aa: CASSSTAGYTF

v_call: TRBV5-1
d_call: TRBD1
clone_size: NA
j_call: TRBJ1-6
cdr3_nt: TGCGCCAGCAGCTTGGAGGGACAGGATAATTCACCCCTCCACTTT
cdr3_aa: CASSLEGQDNSPLHF

v_call: TRBV29-1
d_call: TRBD1
clone_size: NA
j_call: TRBJ2-1
cdr3_nt: TGCAGCGTTGGAGACCCGGGACAGGGGGCAAAAAATGAGCAGTTCTTC
cdr3_aa: CSVGDPGQGAKNEQFF

v_call: TRBV29-1
d_call: TRBD1
clone_size: many
j_call: TRBJ1-4
cdr3_nt: TGCAGCGCTGTATTCCCCGACAGGGGTAATGAAAAACTGTTTTTT
cdr3_aa: CSAVFPDRGNEKLFF